The rows below give T cell receptor beta chains drawn from one sample of a study of blood T cells in healthy people across ages. TCRdb re-called the 5' RACE reads through MiXCR, storing one row per CDR3 protein. The table lists roughly 640,000 distinct CDR3 sequences, roughly 31% of them singletons. The specimen sequenced was blood. The source of these receptors is a woman aged 80 or over in good health. The CDR3 runs from the conserved cysteine through the conserved F or W. D genes are given only for firm matches. Size is stated for part of the rows, as once, few or many counts, or as a class when the clone is expanded.

clone_size d_call j_call v_call cdr3_nt cdr3_aa
once TRBD2 TRBJ2-1 TRBV20-1 TGCAGTGCTAGGGCTAGCGGCAAATACAATGAGCAGTTCTTC CSARASGKYNEQFF
many . TRBJ2-3 TRBV20-1 TGCAGTGCTAGCAATCCTAATTGGGACACAGATACGCAGTATTTT CSASNPNWDTDTQYF
. . TRBJ2-1 TRBV21-1 TGTGCCAGCAGCAAACAAGACGAGACATTCGACAATGGGCAGTTCTTC CASSKQDETFDNGQFF
few . TRBJ2-4 TRBV5-4 TGTGCCAGCAGCCCCAGGAGGGAAAACATTCAGTACTTC CASSPRRENIQYF
many . TRBJ1-5 TRBV5-1 TGCGCCAGCAGCCCCCAGAGGGGGATACAGCCCCAGCATTTT CASSPQRGIQPQHF
many TRBD2 TRBJ2-1 TRBV4-2 TGTGCCAGCAGCCAAGGGACTAGCGGAGACAATGAGCAGTTCTTC CASSQGTSGDNEQFF
. TRBD1 TRBJ2-5 TRBV6-5 TGTGCCAGCAGCCGTCAGGACAGGCAAGAGACCCAGTACTTC CASSRQDRQETQYF
. TRBD2 TRBJ2-1 TRBV12-3/TRBV12-4 TGTGCCAGCAGTTTGTTACTAGCGGGGGGGCCTGTCAATGAGCAGTTCTTC CASSLLLAGGPVNEQFF
few TRBD1 TRBJ1-4 TRBV5-5 TGTGCCAGCAGCACGGAGGGGACAGTCCTCGCAACTAATGAAAAACTGTTTTTT CASSTEGTVLATNEKLFF
once . TRBJ1-5 TRBV30 TGTGCCTGGAGTGACCGGGCAGTCAATCAGCCCCAGCATTTT CAWSDRAVNQPQHF
many . TRBJ2-5 TRBV6-1 TGTGCCAGCAGCGCGTTCGGCGACAGTTACCAAGAGACCCAGTACTTC CASSAFGDSYQETQYF
many TRBD2 TRBJ2-5 TRBV7-8 TGTGCCAGCAGCTGGACTAGCTCTTGGAATGAGCAGTACTTC CASSWTSSWNEQYF
few . TRBJ2-5 TRBV28 TGTGCCAGCAGTTTCCATGGACGAACAGGGCGCCTAGAGACCCAGTACTTC CASSFHGRTGRLETQYF
once . TRBJ1-5 TRBV9 TGTGCCAGCAGCCCCCATCCGGGTAGGGATCAGCCCCAGCATTTT CASSPHPGRDQPQHF
. . TRBJ2-2 TRBV30 TGTGCCAGGAAAGCGTCCTATGGGGGGACCGGGGAACTGTTTTTT CARKASYGGTGELFF
. . TRBJ2-7 TRBV7-2 TGTGCCAGCAGCACCACGGGACAAGGCTACGAGCAGTACTTC CASSTTGQGYEQYF
. TRBD2 TRBJ2-7 TRBV7-2 TGTGCCAGCAGCCAGGCTCTAGCGGGACCCTACGAGCAGTACTTC CASSQALAGPYEQYF
few . TRBJ1-4 TRBV12-3/TRBV12-4 TGTGCCAGCAGTTTAGGGTCAGGGATTAGTGAAAAACTGTTTTTT CASSLGSGISEKLFF
many TRBD1 TRBJ1-6 TRBV20-1 TGCAGTGCTAGCATGGGACAGGCTAATTCACCCCTCCACTTT CSASMGQANSPLHF
many . TRBJ2-7 TRBV6-2/TRBV6-3 TGTGCCACCACCGGGGCGATTCCTCCCTACGAGCAGTACTTC CATTGAIPPYEQYF
many TRBD1 TRBJ1-5 TRBV6-2/TRBV6-3 TGTGCCAGCAGCCCCGGGACAGGGATTGGCAATCAGCCCCAGCATTTT CASSPGTGIGNQPQHF
many TRBD2 TRBJ2-5 TRBV3-1 TGTGCCATTTCGCCGGGGGGAGAGACCCAGTACTTC CAISPGGETQYF
. . TRBJ2-1 TRBV4-2 TGTGCCAGCAGCCAAGGGGCCGATTACAGTGAGCAGTTCTTC CASSQGADYSEQFF
many TRBD1 TRBJ2-3 TRBV20-1 TGCAGTGCTAGATTTGGACAGGGTGGGTCAGATACGCAGTATTTT CSARFGQGGSDTQYF
few . TRBJ2-1 TRBV5-8 TGTGCCAGCAGCTCAGGGTCACGTGCGGGGTCCAATGAGCAGTTCTTC CASSSGSRAGSNEQFF
few TRBD2 TRBJ2-2 TRBV12-3/TRBV12-4 TGTGCCAGCATCCCTCCTGGAACTAGCGGGGTTCGGCTGTTTTTT CASIPPGTSGVRLFF
once . TRBJ1-5 TRBV5-1 TGCGCCAGCAGCTTGGCCAGCGCCGGGGGCGGTCAGCCCCAGCATTTT CASSLASAGGGQPQHF
few . TRBJ1-1 TRBV7-3 TGTGCCAGCAGCCAGTCAGGGATGGGCACTGAAGCTTTCTTT CASSQSGMGTEAFF
. . TRBJ1-6 TRBV12-3/TRBV12-4 TGTGCCAGCAGTCAACAGGGTAGGAATTCACCCCTCCACTTT CASSQQGRNSPLHF
few . TRBJ1-6 TRBV20-1 TGCAGTGCGACTACCGGGACACTCTATAATTCACCCCTCCACTTT CSATTGTLYNSPLHF
. . TRBJ1-2 TRBV5-1 TGCGCCAGCAGCAAGGACACCAACTATGGCTACACCTTC CASSKDTNYGYTF
. . TRBJ2-1 TRBV11-3 TGTGCCAGCAGCTTAGGGATAACCCTTTACAATGAGCAGTTCTTC CASSLGITLYNEQFF
. . TRBJ2-7 TRBV7-2 TGTGCCAGCAGCTTAGACCCAGGGGATCTCCCTGAGCAGTACTTC CASSLDPGDLPEQYF
. . TRBJ2-7 TRBV5-5 TGTGCCAGCAACTTGACGGCAGGGAGGTACGAGCAGTACTTC CASNLTAGRYEQYF
many . TRBJ2-1 TRBV12-3/TRBV12-4 TGTGCCAGCAGTTTAGAGCTTGAGCAGTTCTTC CASSLELEQFF
. . TRBJ2-1 TRBV9 TGTGCCAGCAGCGCACAAAACAATGAGCAGTTCTTC CASSAQNNEQFF
. TRBD1 TRBJ2-2 TRBV19 TGTGCCAGTAGTATAGCACAGGGGGGAGACACCGGGGAGCTGTTTTTT CASSIAQGGDTGELFF
few . TRBJ2-1 TRBV6-1 TGTGCCAGCAGAGCCACCCGAGGGGTTGACTCCTACAATGAGCAGTTCTTC CASRATRGVDSYNEQFF
many TRBD2 TRBJ2-3 TRBV4-2 TGTGCCAGCAGCCAGGATTTAGCGACTAGCGGGGCTAGCACAGATACGCAGTATTTT CASSQDLATSGASTDTQYF
. . TRBJ1-5 TRBV21-1 TGTGCCAGCAGCAAATTTTGGAATCAGCCCCAGCATTTT CASSKFWNQPQHF
. TRBD1 TRBJ1-6 TRBV15 TGTGCCACCAGCAGAGCGGGACAGTATAATTCACCCCTCCACTTT CATSRAGQYNSPLHF
. TRBD1 TRBJ2-5 TRBV7-6 TGTGCCTGCAGCTTAGACAGGGGGCAGGAGACCCAGTACTTC CACSLDRGQETQYF
. TRBD1 TRBJ2-3 TRBV5-1 TGCGCCAGCAGCTACCTACAGGGGAAGAGCACAGATACGCAGTATTTT CASSYLQGKSTDTQYF
few TRBD1 TRBJ1-2 TRBV20-1 TGCAGTGCTAGGGGGACGGGACAGGGGTCCTATGGCTACACCTTC CSARGTGQGSYGYTF
many . TRBJ2-5 TRBV20-1 TGCAGTGCTAGTGGGCTAGCACACGAGACCCAGTACTTC CSASGLAHETQYF
many . TRBJ2-5 TRBV15 TGTGCCACCAGCAGATCCGAGGCTACGAAGTACTTC CATSRSEATKYF
few . TRBJ2-1 TRBV6-1 TGCGCCGGCAGTGATATAGGGCAGAGGGCGGCCGCCGGTGAGCAGTTCTTC CAGSDIGQRAAAGEQFF
. . TRBJ2-7 TRBV5-1 TGCGCCAGCAGCTTGATCGGGACGACCTACGAGCAGTACTTC CASSLIGTTYEQYF
many TRBD1 TRBJ1-2 TRBV6-6 TGTGCCAGCAGTTCGGGGACAGGGAGGGGTAACTATGGCTACACCTTC CASSSGTGRGNYGYTF
many TRBD2 TRBJ2-1 TRBV7-3 TGTGCCAGCAGCTTAAGCGGGGGGTACATAAATGAGCAGTTCTTC CASSLSGGYINEQFF
. . TRBJ2-7 TRBV7-2 TGTGCCAGCAGCTTAGGAATGTTGTTACGGAGCTCCTACGAGCAGTACTTC CASSLGMLLRSSYEQYF
. . TRBJ1-1 TRBV5-6 TGTGCCAGCAGCTCGGTCGACAGAGGAGCTTTCTTT CASSSVDRGAFF
many . TRBJ2-3 TRBV10-3 TGTGCCATCAGTGTCGGGCGGGGAGATACGCAGTATTTT CAISVGRGDTQYF
. TRBD2 TRBJ2-1 TRBV3-1 TGTGCCAGCAGCCAAAGCGGGACTGATCTCAGGGAGCAGTTCTTC CASSQSGTDLREQFF
. . TRBJ2-2 TRBV5-6 TGTGCCAGCACCCAAGGGTACAGGCCAACCGGGGAGCGGTTTTTT CASTQGYRPTGERFF
. . TRBJ2-1 TRBV5-1 TGCGCCAGCAGCTTCCACGGGGTGAGGAATGAGCAGTTCTTC CASSFHGVRNEQFF